This note documents a single T cell receptor (beta chain) sequence. Antigen unknown. The data stem from a study of cytomegalovirus exposure and HLA in healthy donors. Overall study findings and caveats: Among CMV-associated TCR beta chains, most appeared HLA-restricted in a later analysis. In an earlier analysis, most TCR beta V segments were productive about 87% or about 30% of the time.

Both 60 Vbeta primers and 13 Jbeta primers went into the PCR. Repertoires were generated with immunoSEQ multiplex PCR, while TCRdb's copy carries only in-frame clones and drops some. This sample has around 200,000 clones, with more than 60% found just once. Each of the donors was a healthy bone marrow donor. The CDR3 spans 16 residues. Germline CDR1 is SGDLS and CDR2 is YYNGEE. The germline V and J ends were trimmed by 0 bases and 4 bases, with 16 bases remaining between them. The origin of this receptor is a man between 40 and 49 years old in good health and CMV-seronegative. The gene calls are TRBV9 and TRBJ1-2; a weak D match, TRBD1 (5 bases). Specimen: PBMCs. This chain's CDR3 is CASSVARRGVSYGYTF. For the CDR3, the DNA is TGTGCCAGCAGCGTAGCCAGAAGGGGTGTTAGCTATGGCTACACCTTC.